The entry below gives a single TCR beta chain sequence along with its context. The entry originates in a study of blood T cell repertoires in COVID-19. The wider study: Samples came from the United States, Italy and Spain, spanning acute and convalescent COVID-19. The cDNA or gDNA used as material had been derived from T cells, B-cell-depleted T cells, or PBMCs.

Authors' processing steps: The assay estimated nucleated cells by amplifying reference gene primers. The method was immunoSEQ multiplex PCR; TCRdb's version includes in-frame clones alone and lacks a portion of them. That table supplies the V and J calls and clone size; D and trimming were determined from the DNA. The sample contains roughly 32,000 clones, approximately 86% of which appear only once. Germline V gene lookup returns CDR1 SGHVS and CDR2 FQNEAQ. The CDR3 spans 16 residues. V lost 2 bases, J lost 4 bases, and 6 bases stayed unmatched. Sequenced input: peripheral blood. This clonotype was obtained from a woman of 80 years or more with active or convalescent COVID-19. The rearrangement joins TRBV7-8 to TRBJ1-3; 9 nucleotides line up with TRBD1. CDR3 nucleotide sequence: TGTGCCAGCAGCTTAAAGCCGGGACAGGGAGGAAACACCATATATTTT. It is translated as CASSLKPGQGGNTIYF.